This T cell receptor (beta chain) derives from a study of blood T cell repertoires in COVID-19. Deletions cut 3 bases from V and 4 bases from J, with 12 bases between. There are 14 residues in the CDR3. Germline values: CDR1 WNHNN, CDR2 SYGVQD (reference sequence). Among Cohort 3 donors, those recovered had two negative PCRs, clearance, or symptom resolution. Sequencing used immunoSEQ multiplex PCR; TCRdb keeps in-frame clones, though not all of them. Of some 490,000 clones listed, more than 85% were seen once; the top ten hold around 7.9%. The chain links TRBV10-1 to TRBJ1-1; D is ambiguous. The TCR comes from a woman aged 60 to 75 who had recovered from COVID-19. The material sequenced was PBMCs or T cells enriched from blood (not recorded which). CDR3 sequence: CASSDPLTGTEAFF. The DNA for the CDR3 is TGCGCCAGCAGTGACCCCTTGACGGGCACTGAAGCTTTCTTT.